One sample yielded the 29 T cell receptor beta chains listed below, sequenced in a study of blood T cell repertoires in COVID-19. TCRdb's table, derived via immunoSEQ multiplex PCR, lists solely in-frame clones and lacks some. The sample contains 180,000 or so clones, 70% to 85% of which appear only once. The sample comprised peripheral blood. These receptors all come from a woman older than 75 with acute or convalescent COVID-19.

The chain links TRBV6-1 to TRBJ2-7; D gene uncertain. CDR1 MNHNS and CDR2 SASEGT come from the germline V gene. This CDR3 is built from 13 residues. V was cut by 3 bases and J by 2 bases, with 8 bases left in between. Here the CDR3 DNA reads TGTGCCAGCAGTGACGCCCCGGCCTACGAGCAGTACTTC. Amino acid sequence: CASSDAPAYEQYF.

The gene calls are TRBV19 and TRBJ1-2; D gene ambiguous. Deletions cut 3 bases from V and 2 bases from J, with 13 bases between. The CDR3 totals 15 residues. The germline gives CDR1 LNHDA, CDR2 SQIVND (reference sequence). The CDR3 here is CASSISGTQNYGYTF. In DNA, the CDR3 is TGTGCCAGTAGTATTTCGGGAACCCAGAACTATGGCTACACCTTC.

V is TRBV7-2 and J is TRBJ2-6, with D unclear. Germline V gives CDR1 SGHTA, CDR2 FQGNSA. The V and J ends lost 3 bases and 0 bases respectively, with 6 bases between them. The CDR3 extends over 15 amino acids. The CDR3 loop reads CASSFQNSGANVLTF. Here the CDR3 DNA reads TGTGCCAGCAGCTTCCAGAACTCTGGGGCCAACGTCCTGACTTTC.

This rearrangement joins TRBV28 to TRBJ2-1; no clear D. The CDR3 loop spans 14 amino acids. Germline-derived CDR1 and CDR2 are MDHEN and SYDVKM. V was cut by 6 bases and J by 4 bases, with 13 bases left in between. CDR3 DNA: TGTGCCAGCAGCCCTCCCCGTCAGTACAATGAGCAGTTCTTC. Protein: CASSPPRQYNEQFF.

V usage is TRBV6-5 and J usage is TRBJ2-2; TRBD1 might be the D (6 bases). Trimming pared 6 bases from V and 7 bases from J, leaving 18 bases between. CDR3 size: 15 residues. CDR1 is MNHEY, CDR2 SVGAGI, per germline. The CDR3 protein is CASSQTGSWGGELFF. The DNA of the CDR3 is TGTGCCAGCAGCCAAACAGGGTCCTGGGGCGGGGAGCTGTTTTTT.

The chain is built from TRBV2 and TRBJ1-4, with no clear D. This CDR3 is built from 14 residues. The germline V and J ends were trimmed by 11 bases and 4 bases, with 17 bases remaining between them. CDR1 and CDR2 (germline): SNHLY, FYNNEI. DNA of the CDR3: TGTGCCTCCGGTGAGGCGTCTCGTAATGAAAAACTGTTTTTT. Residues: CASGEASRNEKLFF.

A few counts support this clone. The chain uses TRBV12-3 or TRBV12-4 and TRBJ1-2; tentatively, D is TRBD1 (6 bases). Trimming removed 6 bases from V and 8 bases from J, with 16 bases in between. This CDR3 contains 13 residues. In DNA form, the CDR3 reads TGTGCCAGCAGCCTAGGGTCTGGGGGCGGCTACACCTTC. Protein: CASSLGSGGGYTF.

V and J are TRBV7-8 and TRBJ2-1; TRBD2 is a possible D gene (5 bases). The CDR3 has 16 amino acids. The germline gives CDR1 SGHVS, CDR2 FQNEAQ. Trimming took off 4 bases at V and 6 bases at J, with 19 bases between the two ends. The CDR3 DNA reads TGTGCCAGCAGCTCGCCCCCAGACGGAAGCGGCAATGAGCAGTTCTTC. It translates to CASSSPPDGSGNEQFF.

The CDR3 coding sequence is TGTGCCAGCAGTGAAGCGGGGGGGCAAGAGACCCAGTACTTC. Encoded protein: CASSEAGGQETQYF. The genes are TRBV2 and TRBJ2-5; 7 bases match TRBD2. The CDR3 loop spans 14 amino acids. Unmatched junction bases numbered 0, after V lost 0 bases and J lost 2 bases. Germline assignment: CDR1 SNHLY and CDR2 FYNNEI.

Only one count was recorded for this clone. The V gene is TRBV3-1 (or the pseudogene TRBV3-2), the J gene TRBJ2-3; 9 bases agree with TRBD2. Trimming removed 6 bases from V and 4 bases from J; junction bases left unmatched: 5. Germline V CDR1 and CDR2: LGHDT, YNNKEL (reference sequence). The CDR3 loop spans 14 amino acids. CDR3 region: CASRQRGGADTQYF. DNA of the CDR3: TGTGCCAGCAGGCAGCGCGGGGGGGCAGATACGCAGTATTTT.

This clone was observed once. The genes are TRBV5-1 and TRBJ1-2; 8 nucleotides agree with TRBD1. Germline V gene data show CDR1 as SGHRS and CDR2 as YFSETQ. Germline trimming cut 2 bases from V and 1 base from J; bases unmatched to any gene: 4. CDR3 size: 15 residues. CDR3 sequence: CASSFDRGNNYGYTF. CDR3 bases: TGCGCCAGCAGCTTTGACAGGGGTAATAACTATGGCTACACCTTC.

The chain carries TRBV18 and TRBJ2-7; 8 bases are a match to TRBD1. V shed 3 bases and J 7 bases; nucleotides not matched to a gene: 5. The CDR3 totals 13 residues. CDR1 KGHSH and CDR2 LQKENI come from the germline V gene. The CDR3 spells CASSPGRGLEQYF. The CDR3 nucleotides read TGTGCCAGCTCACCGGGCAGGGGGCTTGAGCAGTACTTC.

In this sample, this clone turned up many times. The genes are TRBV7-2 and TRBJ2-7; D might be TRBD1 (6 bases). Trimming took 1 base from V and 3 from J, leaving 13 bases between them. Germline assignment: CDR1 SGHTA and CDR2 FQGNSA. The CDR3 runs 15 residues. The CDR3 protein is CASSLVFQGNYEQYF. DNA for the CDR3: TGTGCCAGCAGCTTAGTGTTCCAGGGGAACTACGAGCAGTACTTC.

The CDR3 is CSVTTGGNTEAFF. The CDR3 DNA follows: TGCAGCGTTACGACAGGGGGGAACACTGAAGCTTTCTTT. The V gene is TRBV29-1, the J gene TRBJ1-1; 9 nucleotides agree with TRBD1. CDR1 SQVTM and CDR2 ANQGSEA come from the germline V gene. CDR3 length equals 13 residues. The V and J ends lost 5 bases and 1 base, in that order; junction bases with no gene match: 2.

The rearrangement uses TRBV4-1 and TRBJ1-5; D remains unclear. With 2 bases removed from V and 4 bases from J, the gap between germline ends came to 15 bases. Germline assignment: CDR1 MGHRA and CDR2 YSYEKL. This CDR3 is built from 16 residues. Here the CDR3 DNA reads TGCGCCAGCAGCCAAAGCGCAACCCGCGGTAATCAGCCCCAGCATTTT. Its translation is CASSQSATRGNQPQHF.

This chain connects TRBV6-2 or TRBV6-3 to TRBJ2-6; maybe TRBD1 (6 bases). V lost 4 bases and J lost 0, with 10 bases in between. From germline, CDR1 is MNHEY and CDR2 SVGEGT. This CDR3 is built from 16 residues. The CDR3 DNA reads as TGTGCCAGCAGTTTCTCGACAGGCTCTGGGGCCAACGTCCTGACTTTC. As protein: CASSFSTGSGANVLTF.

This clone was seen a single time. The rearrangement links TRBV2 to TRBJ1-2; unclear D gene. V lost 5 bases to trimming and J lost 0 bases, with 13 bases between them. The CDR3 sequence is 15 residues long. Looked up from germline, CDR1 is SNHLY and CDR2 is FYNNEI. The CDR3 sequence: CASSPGLLANYGYTF. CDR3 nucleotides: TGTGCCAGCAGTCCGGGTTTGCTAGCTAACTATGGCTACACCTTC.

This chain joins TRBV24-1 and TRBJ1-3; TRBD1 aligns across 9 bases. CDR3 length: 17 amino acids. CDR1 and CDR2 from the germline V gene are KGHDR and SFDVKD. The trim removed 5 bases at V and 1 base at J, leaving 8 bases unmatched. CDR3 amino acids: CATSGHTGGQSGNTIYF. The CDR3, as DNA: TGTGCCACCAGTGGGCATACAGGGGGCCAGTCTGGAAACACCATATATTTT.

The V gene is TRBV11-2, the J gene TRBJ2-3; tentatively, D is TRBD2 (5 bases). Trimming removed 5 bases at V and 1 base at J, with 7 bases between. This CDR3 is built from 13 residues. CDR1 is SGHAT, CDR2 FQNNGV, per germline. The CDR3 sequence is CASSVGGTDTQYF. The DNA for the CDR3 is TGTGCCAGCAGCGTCGGGGGCACAGATACGCAGTATTTT.

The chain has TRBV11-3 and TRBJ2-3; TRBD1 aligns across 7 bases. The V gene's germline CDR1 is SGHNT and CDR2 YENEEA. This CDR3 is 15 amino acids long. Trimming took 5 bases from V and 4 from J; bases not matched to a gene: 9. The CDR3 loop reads CASSRRQGAPDTQYF. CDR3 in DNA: TGTGCCAGCAGCCGCCGACAGGGTGCCCCAGATACGCAGTATTTT.

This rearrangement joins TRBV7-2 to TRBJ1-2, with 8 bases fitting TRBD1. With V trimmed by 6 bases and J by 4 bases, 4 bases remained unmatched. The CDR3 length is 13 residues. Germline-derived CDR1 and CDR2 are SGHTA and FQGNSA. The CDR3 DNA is TGTGCCAGCAGGGCAGGGGGCGCCTATGGCTACACCTTC. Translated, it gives CASRAGGAYGYTF.

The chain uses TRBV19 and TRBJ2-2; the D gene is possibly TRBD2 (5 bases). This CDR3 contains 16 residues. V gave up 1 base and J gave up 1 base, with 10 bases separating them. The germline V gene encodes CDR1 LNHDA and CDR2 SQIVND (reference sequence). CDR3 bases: TGTGCCAGTAGTATAGGTTGGCGGGTGAACACCGGGGAGCTGTTTTTT. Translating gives CASSIGWRVNTGELFF.

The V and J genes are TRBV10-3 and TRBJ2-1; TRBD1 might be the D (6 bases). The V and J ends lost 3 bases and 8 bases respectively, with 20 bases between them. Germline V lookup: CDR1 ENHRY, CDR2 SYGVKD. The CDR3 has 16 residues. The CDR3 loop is CAISDKYRDSSDEQFF. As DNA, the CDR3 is TGTGCCATCAGTGATAAGTACAGGGATAGTTCCGATGAGCAGTTCTTC.

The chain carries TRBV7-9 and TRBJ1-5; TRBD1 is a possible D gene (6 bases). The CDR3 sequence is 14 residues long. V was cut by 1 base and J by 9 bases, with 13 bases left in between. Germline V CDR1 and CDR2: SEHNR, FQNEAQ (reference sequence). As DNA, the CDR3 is TGTGCCAGCAGCTTAGGGGGGCTGGCAGGGCCCCAGCATTTT. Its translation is CASSLGGLAGPQHF.

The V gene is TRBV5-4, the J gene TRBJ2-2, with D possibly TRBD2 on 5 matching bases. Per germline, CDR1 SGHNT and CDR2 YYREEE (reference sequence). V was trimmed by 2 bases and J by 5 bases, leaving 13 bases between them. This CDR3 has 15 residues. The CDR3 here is CASSLKSGETGELFF. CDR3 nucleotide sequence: TGTGCCAGCAGCTTAAAAAGTGGGGAGACCGGGGAGCTGTTTTTT.

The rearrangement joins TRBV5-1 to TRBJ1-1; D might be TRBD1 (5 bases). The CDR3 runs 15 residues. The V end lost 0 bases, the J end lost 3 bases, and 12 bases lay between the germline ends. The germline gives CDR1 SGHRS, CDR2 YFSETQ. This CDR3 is CASSLEQGGDTEAFF. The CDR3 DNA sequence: TGCGCCAGCAGCTTGGAGCAGGGCGGAGACACTGAAGCTTTCTTT.

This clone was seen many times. Here the CDR3 reads CSASPGGTYEQYF. CDR3 coding DNA: TGCAGTGCTAGTCCCGGAGGGACCTACGAGCAGTACTTC. The chain carries TRBV20-1 and TRBJ2-7; D is possibly TRBD2 (6 bases). Looked up from germline, CDR1 is DFQATT and CDR2 is SNEGSKA (reference sequence). V gave up 3 bases and J gave up 2 bases, with 11 bases separating them. The CDR3 extends over 13 amino acids.

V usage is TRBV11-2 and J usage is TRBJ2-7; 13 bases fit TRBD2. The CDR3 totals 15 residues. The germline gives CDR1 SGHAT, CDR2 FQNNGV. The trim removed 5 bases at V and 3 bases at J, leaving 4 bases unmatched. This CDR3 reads CASSPGLAGVYEQYF. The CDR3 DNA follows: TGTGCCAGCAGCCCCGGACTAGCGGGGGTCTACGAGCAGTACTTC.

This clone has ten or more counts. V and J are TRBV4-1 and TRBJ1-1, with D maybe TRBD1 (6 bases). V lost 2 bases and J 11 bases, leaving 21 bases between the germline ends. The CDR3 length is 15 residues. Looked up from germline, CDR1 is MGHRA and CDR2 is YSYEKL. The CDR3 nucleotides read TGCGCCAGCAGCCAAAACTGGCAGGGGCCAACGGAGGCTTTCTTT. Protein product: CASSQNWQGPTEAFF.